This T cell receptor beta chain derives from a study of monozygotic twins with inflammatory bowel disease. General study results and limits: Other individuals had fewer clonotypes in common with IBD patients than with healthy twins, especially with disease activity.

A template switching step added UMIs, each with a 6-nucleotide sample barcode. The authors ran two nested PCRs of around 15 and 9 cycles on TCRalpha and TCRbeta cDNA. TCRdb reprocessed the 5' RACE reads; each CDR3 protein has one entry and no DNA is given. Found here are roughly 200,000 distinct CDR3 sequences; the top ten clones hold 1.6%. A word on this clonotype: What it binds is unknown.

This CDR3 is built from 14 residues. CDR1 is MDHEN and CDR2 is SYDVKM in the germline V gene. This chain uses TRBV28 with TRBJ2-4; TCRdb's D call, TRBD1, is unchecked because there is no DNA. The specimen was blood. The TCR was taken from a human donor with ulcerative colitis or Crohn's disease, or a healthy co-twin of an affected twin (not recorded which). This CDR3 reads CASSSSREANIQYF.